Shown below are 17 T cell receptor beta chains from a single sample sequenced in a study of T cells in Graves' hyperthyroidism and ophthalmopathy. Amplification yielded TCR beta CDR3 regions, with RNA transcripts as the source. Using the HTBI primer set, a first-round RT-PCR was run on the TCR CDR3. TCRdb re-derived calls from the multiplex PCR reads in MiXCR, one entry per CDR3 protein. The table records about 290,000 distinct CDR3 sequences, over 15% of them present only once. Source material: blood. These receptors all come from a young man with Graves' hyperthyroidism.

This clonotype was detected only a few times. This chain links TRBV5-1 with TRBJ2-7; 9 bases line up with TRBD2. The germline CDR1 and CDR2 sequences are SGHRS and YFSETQ. The CDR3 sequence is 15 residues long. The V gene end was trimmed by 1 base and the J gene end by 3 bases; junction bases not matched to a gene: 5. The CDR3: CASSLTSSGDYEQYF. In nucleotides, the CDR3 is TGCGCCAGCAGCTTGACCTCTAGCGGGGACTACGAGCAGTACTTC.

This clonotype was seen at least ten times. As DNA, the CDR3 is TGTGCCAGCGGACGACTAGCGGGAGTTGAAGAGACCCAGTACTTC. Translating gives CASGRLAGVEETQYF. This rearrangement joins TRBV27 to TRBJ2-5, with 12 nucleotides matching TRBD2. The CDR3 length is 15 residues. In germline, CDR1 is MNHEY, CDR2 SMNVEV (reference sequence). Germline trimming cut 8 bases from V and 3 bases from J; bases unmatched to any gene: 7.

This clonotype showed up many times. V and J are TRBV15 and TRBJ1-2; 9 positions agree with TRBD1. The germline gives CDR1 LNHNV, CDR2 YYDKDF (reference sequence). V gave up 4 bases and J gave up 3 bases; unmatched junction bases: 9. This CDR3 is built from 16 residues. The CDR3 DNA reads as TGTGCCACCAGCAAATACCGGGACAGGGTGGACTATGGCTACACCTTC. The encoded protein is CATSKYRDRVDYGYTF.

This clonotype was found a few times. With a much larger clone just one base away, this may be a read error. V usage is TRBV5-1 and J usage is TRBJ2-3, with TRBD2 matching 8 bases. The J segment lost 8 bases and the V segment lost 0 bases, leaving 14 bases of the junction unmatched. This CDR3 comprises 17 residues. CDR1 is SGHRS, CDR2 YFSETQ, per germline. CDR3 protein: CASSLEIGRASVGTQYF. CDR3 sequence (DNA): TGCGCCAGCAGCTTGGAGATCGGGAGGGCCTCGGTTGGTACGCAGTATTTT.

There are many counts of this clonotype. The genes are TRBV7-2 and TRBJ2-1; D remains ambiguous. The CDR3 is 15 residues long. V was trimmed by 4 bases and J by 3 bases, leaving 13 bases between them. Germline V gene data show CDR1 as SGHTA and CDR2 as FQGNSA. This CDR3 reads CASSSEGRSYNEQFF. In DNA, the CDR3 is TGTGCCAGCAGCTCAGAAGGGCGGAGCTACAATGAGCAGTTCTTC.

The sample holds a few counts of this clonotype. This chain uses TRBV4-1 with TRBJ1-2; 7 bases fit TRBD1. The CDR3 contains 15 residues. Germline V lookup: CDR1 MGHRA, CDR2 YSYEKL. V lost 2 bases to trimming and J lost 5 bases; unmatched junction nucleotides: 8. CDR3 nucleotide sequence: TGCGCCAGCAGCCAAAGGGTAGGGGGCGCTTATGGCTACACCTTC. This gives the protein CASSQRVGGAYGYTF.

This clonotype was seen a handful of times. J is TRBJ1-1 and V is TRBV19; D possibly corresponds to TRBD1 (5 bases). V was clipped by 0 bases and J by 0 bases, with 8 bases between them. The CDR3 covers 15 residues. Per the germline V gene, CDR1 is LNHDA and CDR2 is SQIVND (reference sequence). CDR3 sequence reads: CASSIDRVMNTEAFF. In DNA form, the CDR3 reads TGTGCCAGTAGTATAGACAGGGTTATGAACACTGAAGCTTTCTTT.

This clonotype showed up many times. The J gene is TRBJ2-3, the V gene TRBV3-1; TRBD2 matches 8 bases. The CDR3 runs 15 residues. Per the germline V gene, CDR1 is LGHDT and CDR2 is YNNKEL (reference sequence). V shed 3 bases, J shed 2 bases, and the junction held 4 bases outside the gene matches. CDR3 sequence reads: CASSHLAGPTDTQYF. The CDR3 bases are TGTGCCAGCAGCCATCTAGCGGGCCCCACAGATACGCAGTATTTT.

This chain connects TRBV30 to TRBJ2-7, with 13 bases aligning to TRBD2. There are 17 residues in the CDR3. J gave up 2 bases and V 3 bases, and 10 bases lay outside the gene matches. Looked up from germline, CDR1 is GTSNPN and CDR2 is SVGIG (reference sequence). The CDR3 sequence: CAWSPGLAGVRTYEQYF. Written as DNA, the CDR3 is TGTGCCTGGAGCCCTGGACTAGCGGGAGTGAGGACCTACGAGCAGTACTTC.

This clonotype has a count of ten or more. The J gene is TRBJ2-4, the V gene TRBV11-2; the match to TRBD2 covers 12 bases. CDR1 SGHAT and CDR2 FQNNGV come from the germline V gene. The CDR3 has 19 residues. Germline trimming cut 1 base from V and 0 bases from J; bases unmatched to any gene: 7. This chain's CDR3 is CASSLGRLAGDLAKNIQYF. In DNA, the CDR3 is TGTGCCAGCAGCTTAGGGAGACTAGCGGGAGATCTAGCCAAAAACATTCAGTACTTC.

V and J are TRBV28 and TRBJ2-5; D uncertain. CDR1 MDHEN and CDR2 SYDVKM come from the germline V gene. The CDR3 contains 17 residues. Trimming pared 1 base from V and 2 bases from J, leaving 17 bases between. The CDR3 DNA reads TGTGCCAGCAGTTTATCAAGACCGCCACCTACTCAAGAGACCCAGTACTTC. Its translation: CASSLSRPPPTQETQYF.

This clonotype was counted only a few times. The chain uses TRBV6-1 and TRBJ1-3; no clear D gene. The length of the CDR3 is 14 residues. V lost 6 bases and J 10 bases, leaving 19 bases between the germline ends. CDR1 and CDR2 (germline): MNHNS, SASEGT. This chain's CDR3 is CASRNAGWAETIYF. Written as DNA, the CDR3 is TGTGCCAGCAGAAACGCGGGGTGGGCTGAGACCATATATTTT.

This clonotype was found many times. The chain links TRBV14 to TRBJ2-5; 8 nucleotides agree with TRBD2. This CDR3 comprises 16 residues. V shed 0 bases, J shed 5 bases, and the junction held 8 bases outside the gene matches. The germline V gene has CDR1 SGHDN and CDR2 FVKESK. The CDR3 is CASSQDGTRPEETQYF. The CDR3 region has the DNA TGTGCCAGCAGCCAAGATGGGACTAGGCCGGAGGAGACCCAGTACTTC.

This clonotype was seen only a few times. Written as DNA, the CDR3 is TGTGCCAGCAGCCCCCCACAACCGGGACTAGAGCAGTATTTT. Residues: CASSPPQPGLEQYF. The chain recombines TRBV14 with TRBJ2-3, with TRBD2 matching over 8 bases. Germline CDR1 and CDR2: SGHDN and FVKESK. The CDR3 is 14 amino acids. Trimming took 4 bases from V and 11 from J; bases not matched to a gene: 11.

The chain uses TRBV19 and TRBJ2-2; 9 bases match TRBD2. CDR1 LNHDA and CDR2 SQIVND come from the germline V gene (reference sequence). The CDR3 sequence is 16 residues long. V dropped 4 bases and J dropped 5; count of bases not matched to a gene: 8. The CDR3 nucleotides are TGTGCCAGTAGTAACTCTAGGACTAGCGTGACCGGGGAGCTGTTTTTT. It translates to CASSNSRTSVTGELFF.

This clonotype was observed a few times. The chain has TRBV12-3 or TRBV12-4 and TRBJ1-4; no clear D gene. V was pared by 3 bases and J by 7 bases, with 9 bases between. This CDR3 is 13 amino acids long. The CDR3, as DNA: TGTGCCAGCAGTTTTGTCTATCCTGAAAAACTGTTTTTT. This gives the protein CASSFVYPEKLFF.

J is TRBJ2-6 and V is TRBV19; 9 nucleotides line up with TRBD1. The V segment lost 8 bases and the J segment 0 bases; nucleotides outside the gene matches: 5. This CDR3 spans 16 amino acids. From germline, CDR1 is LNHDA and CDR2 SQIVND (reference sequence). The CDR3 bases are TGTGCCAGTCGACAGGGGGGCCGCTCTGGGGCCAACGTCCTGACTTTC. This codes for CASRQGGRSGANVLTF.